This TCR beta chain is from a study of cytomegalovirus exposure and HLA in healthy donors. Notes on the study in general: V- and J-gene trimming of TCR beta was linked (in a later analysis) to a missense DCLRE1C variant. Upon later analysis, HLA-associated TCR beta chains proved more clonally expanded than other, equally common chains.

On this clone itself: What it binds is not known.

The CDR3 extends over 15 amino acids. Trimming stripped 0 bases from V and 6 bases from J, with 18 bases between. In germline, CDR1 is GTSNPN, CDR2 SVGIG (reference sequence). The PCR had 60 Vbeta and 13 Jbeta primers. The table came from immunoSEQ multiplex PCR; TCRdb's copy has only in-frame clones and leaves some out. In the table there are some 150,000 clones, around a tenth of which are singletons. This sequence originates from a man aged 45-60 years in good health and CMV-seronegative. The rearrangement uses TRBV30 and TRBJ2-7; D is undetermined. The sample consisted of PBMCs. The CDR3 here is CAWSVSVLIPREQYF. The CDR3 DNA follows: TGTGCCTGGAGTGTCTCGGTGCTTATCCCTCGCGAGCAGTACTTC.